This T cell receptor beta chain comes out of a study of cytomegalovirus exposure and HLA in healthy donors. Libraries were prepared by immunoSEQ multiplex PCR; TCRdb keeps only in-frame clonotypes and omits some of them. Here the sample spans roughly 150,000 clones, approximately 90% being singletons. Germline assignment: CDR1 MNHNY and CDR2 SVGAGI (reference sequence). Trimming cost V 8 bases and J 4 bases, with 14 bases left between them. The CDR3 runs 13 residues. This sequence originates from a man aged 18 to 35 in good health and CMV-seronegative. Sequencing was done on a sample of PBMCs. V gene TRBV6-6 combines with J gene TRBJ1-2; no clear D gene. In DNA, the CDR3 is TGTGCCAGCGGATATGCGACAAGCTATGGCTACACCTTC. The encoded protein is CASGYATSYGYTF.